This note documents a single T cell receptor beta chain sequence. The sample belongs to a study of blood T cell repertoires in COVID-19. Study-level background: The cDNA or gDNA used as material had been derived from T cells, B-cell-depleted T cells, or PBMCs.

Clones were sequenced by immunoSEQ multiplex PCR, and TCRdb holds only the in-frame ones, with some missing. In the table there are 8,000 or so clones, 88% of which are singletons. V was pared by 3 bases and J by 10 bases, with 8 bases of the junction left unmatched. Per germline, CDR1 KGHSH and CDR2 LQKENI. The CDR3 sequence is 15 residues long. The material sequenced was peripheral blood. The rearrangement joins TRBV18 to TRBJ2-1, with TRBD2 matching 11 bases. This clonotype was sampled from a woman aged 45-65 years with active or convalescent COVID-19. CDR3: CASSPSSGGQNEQFF. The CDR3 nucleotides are TGTGCCAGCTCACCCTCTAGCGGGGGGCAAAACGAGCAGTTCTTC.